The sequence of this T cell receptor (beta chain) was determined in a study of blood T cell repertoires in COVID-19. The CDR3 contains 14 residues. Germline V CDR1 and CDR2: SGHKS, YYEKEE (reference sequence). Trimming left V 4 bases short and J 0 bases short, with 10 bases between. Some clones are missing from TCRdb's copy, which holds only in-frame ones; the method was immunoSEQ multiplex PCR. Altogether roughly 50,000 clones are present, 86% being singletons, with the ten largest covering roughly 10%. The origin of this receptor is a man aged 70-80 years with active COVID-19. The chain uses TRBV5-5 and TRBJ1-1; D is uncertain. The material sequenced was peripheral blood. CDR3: CASSLRDLNTEAFF. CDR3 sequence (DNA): TGTGCCAGCAGCCTGAGGGATTTGAACACTGAAGCTTTCTTT.